Presented here are 8 T cell receptor beta chains from one specimen sequenced in a study of CD8 T cells in ankylosing spondylitis. TCRdb redid the calling of the 5' RACE reads with MiXCR, one entry per CDR3 protein. This table has some 150,000 distinct CDR3 sequences, under 45% appearing once. The sample was synovial fluid, either unsorted or a sorted T cell fraction (not recorded which). The receptors derive from a male donor with ankylosing spondylitis.

The chain couples TRBV7-8 to TRBJ2-7, with 10 bases identical to TRBD2. Losses at the gene ends were 8 bases for V and 0 bases for J; bases not matched to a gene: 7. The CDR3 spans 15 residues. CDR1 is SGHVS, CDR2 FQNEAQ, per germline. Here the CDR3 reads CASGKERGGSYEQYF. CDR3 in DNA: TGTGCCAGCGGGAAGGAGCGGGGGGGCTCCTACGAGCAGTACTTC. The full variable domain, completed using reference TRBV7-8 and TRBJ2-7, is GAGVSQSPRYKVAKRGQDVALRCDPISGHVSLFWYQQALGQGPEFLTYFQNEAQLDKSGLPSDRFFAERPEGSVSTLKIQRTQQEDSAVYLCASGKERGGSYEQYFGPGTRLTVT.

The chain recombines TRBV12-3 or TRBV12-4 with TRBJ2-7, with D possibly TRBD1 on 6 matching bases. Trimming removed 2 bases from V and 7 bases from J, with 24 bases in between. The CDR3 sequence is 17 residues long. The CDR3: CASSLYRAQPFYWEQYF. The CDR3 DNA reads as TGTGCCAGCAGTTTATACAGGGCCCAACCGTTTTACTGGGAGCAGTACTTC.

CDR3: CASNMGGNTEAFF. The CDR3 DNA sequence: TGTGCCAGCAATATGGGAGGGAACACTGAAGCTTTCTTT. V gene TRBV6-6 combines with J gene TRBJ1-1, with no clear D. Germline-derived CDR1 and CDR2 are MNHNY and SVGAGI (reference sequence). Trimming took off 7 bases at V and 1 base at J, with 10 bases between the two ends. This CDR3 comprises 13 residues.

This clonotype has only a few counts. The CDR3 DNA is TGCAGCGCAACCGATCCGGGACGAGGACTGTTTTTT. It is translated as CSATDPGRGLFF. This chain joins TRBV29-1 and TRBJ1-4, with D perhaps TRBD1 (5 bases). The germline V and J ends were trimmed by 7 bases and 13 bases, with 19 bases remaining between them. The CDR3 has 12 amino acids. CDR1 is SQVTM and CDR2 is ANQGSEA in the germline V gene.

This clonotype was recorded a few times. This rearrangement joins TRBV4-3 to TRBJ2-7, with TRBD1 as a possible D gene (6 bases). V was clipped by 0 bases and J by 6 bases, with 15 bases between them. This CDR3 region has 15 residues. Germline V gene lookup returns CDR1 LGHNA and CDR2 YSLEER. CDR3 loop: CASSQDRPGVTEQYF. The CDR3, as DNA: TGCGCCAGCAGCCAAGATCGTCCAGGGGTTACCGAGCAGTACTTC.

In this sample, this clonotype is medium-sized. The chain is built from TRBV3-1 and TRBJ1-2, with TRBD1 identical over 7 bases. The germline CDR1 and CDR2 sequences are LGHDT and YNNKEL (reference sequence). The CDR3 totals 17 residues. The junction had 17 bases not matched to a gene; V was cut back by 2 bases and J by 8 bases. As DNA, the CDR3 is TGTGCCAGCAGCCAACGGGGGGCGTTACAGGGGATTCGAGGCTACACCTTC. This encodes CASSQRGALQGIRGYTF. The full variable domain, with the rest looked up from reference TRBV3-1 and TRBJ1-2, is DTAVSQTPKYLVTQMGNDKSIKCEQNLGHDTMYWYKQDSKKFLKIMFSYNNKELIINETVPNRFSPKSPDKAHLNLHINSLELGDSAVYFCASSQRGALQGIRGYTFGSGTRLTVV.

This clonotype has a single count. V is TRBV11-2 and J is TRBJ2-3; perhaps TRBD2 as D (6 bases). Germline-derived CDR1 and CDR2 are SGHAT and FQNNGV. This CDR3 region has 15 residues. Trimming cost V 3 bases and J 0 bases, with 10 bases left between them. The CDR3 nucleotides read TGTGCCAGCAGCTTTCTAGCGATTAGCACAGATACGCAGTATTTT. Protein product: CASSFLAISTDTQYF.

This clonotype came up a few times. The rearrangement uses TRBV4-1 and TRBJ1-1, with D tentatively TRBD1 (5 bases). CDR1 and CDR2 from the germline V gene are MGHRA and YSYEKL. The V end lost 0 bases, the J end lost 8 bases, and 10 bases lay between the germline ends. The CDR3 covers 13 residues. CDR3 loop: CASSQEGEEEAFF. The DNA of the CDR3 is TGCGCCAGCAGCCAAGAGGGGGAGGAGGAAGCTTTCTTT.